A selection of T cell receptor beta chains follows, all from one sample in a study of cytomegalovirus exposure and HLA in healthy donors. The assay was immunoSEQ multiplex PCR, and TCRdb's table has in-frame clones only and misses some. The table has around 200,000 clones, roughly 79% seen once; the top ten hold about 2%. Sequenced sample: PBMCs. All receptors come from a male donor in good health and CMV-seronegative. The CDR3 runs from the conserved cysteine through the conserved F or W.

>TRBV11-2
CASSSLRDREAEAFF
>TRBV28
CASSLLGGGIEKLFF
>TRBV9
CASSAGTHEKLFF
>TRBV6-5
CASSPDSDGYTF
>TRBV4-3
CASSQVRTGGWDSMNTEAFF
>TRBV29-1
CSAAGRLNTEAFF
>TRBV29-1
CSVAEGREETQYF
>TRBV6-1
CASRDRPIYEQYF
>TRBV21-1
CASRGPGSGRADEQFF
>TRBV5-1
CASNPPERGPYEQYF
>TRBV6-5
CASKQGLAWPAFF
>TRBV5-1
CASSSGHPQETQYF
>TRBV30
CAWVQGLGYTF
>TRBV6-1
CASSDLQGFYTYEQYF
>TRBV7-2
CASSFGQGRNQPQHF
>TRBV5-4
CASSPETGSLMNTEAFF
>TRBV5-1
CASSWRNYNEQFF
>TRBV5-5
CASSLLTRQGSYGYTF
>TRBV6-5
CASSYRGSRAGGYTF
>TRBV18
CASSPLRTGGSQETQYF
>TRBV5-1
CASSLGLMETQYF
>TRBV10-3
CAISDAGTGNYGYTF
>TRBV28
CASTFRGLETQYF
>TRBV7-9
CASSFGVTGELFF
>TRBV7-6
CASSFGLAGELSYEQYF
>TRBV2
CASREDWDTQYF
>TRBV5-1
CASSRIAGVGRTDTQYF